This T cell receptor (beta chain) was documented in a study of blood T cell repertoires in COVID-19. Looking at the study overall: Collection of acute and convalescent COVID-19 samples took place in the United States, Italy and Spain. PBMCs, B-cell-depleted T cells, or T cells provided the cDNA or gDNA that made up the material.

The Seattle site enrolled patients during active infection and followed them longitudinally. Per the original methods: Estimation of nucleated cell counts was performed using reference gene primer amplification. Assay: immunoSEQ multiplex PCR; the TCRdb copy retains only in-frame clones and omits some. That table is the source of V, J and clone size, and D and trimming were worked out from the DNA. Here the sample spans 97,000 or so clones, roughly nine tenths being singletons. The CDR3 spans 16 residues. V lost 2 bases, J lost 4 bases, and 11 bases stayed unmatched. Germline CDR1 MNHEY, CDR2 SVGAGI. Sample: peripheral blood. The sequence came from a woman between 45 and 60 years old with COVID-19, enrolled during active disease. The chain employs TRBV6-5 and TRBJ2-7; TRBD1 matches at 7 bases. The DNA for the CDR3 is TGTGCCAGCAGTTACCAACAAGACAGGGTCCCGTACGAGCAGTACTTC. It specifies CASSYQQDRVPYEQYF.